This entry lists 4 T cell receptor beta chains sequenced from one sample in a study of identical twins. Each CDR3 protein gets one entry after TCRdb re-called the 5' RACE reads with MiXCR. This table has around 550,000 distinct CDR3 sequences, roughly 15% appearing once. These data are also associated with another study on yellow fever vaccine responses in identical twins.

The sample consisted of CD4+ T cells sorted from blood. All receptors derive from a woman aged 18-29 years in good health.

This CDR3 reads CASRSTGVQSYEQYF. The CDR3 DNA sequence: TGTGCCAGCAGGTCGACAGGGGTCCAATCCTACGAGCAGTACTTC. The chain joins TRBV3-1 to TRBJ2-7; 8 bases are shared with TRBD1. V dropped 6 bases and J dropped 1; count of bases not matched to a gene: 8. Germline CDR1 reads LGHDT; CDR2 reads YNNKEL (reference sequence). The CDR3 sequence is 15 residues long.

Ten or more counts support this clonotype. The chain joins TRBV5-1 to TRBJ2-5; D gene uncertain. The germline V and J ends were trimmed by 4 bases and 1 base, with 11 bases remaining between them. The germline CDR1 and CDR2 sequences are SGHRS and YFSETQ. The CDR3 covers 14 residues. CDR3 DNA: TGCGCCAGCAGCCTCGATAGCACCCAAGAGACCCAGTACTTC. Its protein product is CASSLDSTQETQYF.

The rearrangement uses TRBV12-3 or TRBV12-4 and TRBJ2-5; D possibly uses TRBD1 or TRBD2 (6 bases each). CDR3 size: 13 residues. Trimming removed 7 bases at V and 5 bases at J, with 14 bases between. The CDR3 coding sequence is TGTGCCAGCACAGAAGGGGGGTGGGAGACCCAGTACTTC. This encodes CASTEGGWETQYF.

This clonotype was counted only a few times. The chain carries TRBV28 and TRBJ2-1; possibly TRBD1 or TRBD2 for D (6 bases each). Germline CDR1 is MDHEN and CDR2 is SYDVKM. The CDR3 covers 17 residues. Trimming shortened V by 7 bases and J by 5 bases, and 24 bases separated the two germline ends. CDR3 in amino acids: CASKLLRNRGVDNEQFF. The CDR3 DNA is TGTGCCAGCAAACTTCTCAGGAATAGGGGGGTAGACAATGAGCAGTTCTTC.